The clone carrying this T cell receptor (beta chain) was detected a few times. Its antigen is still unknown. TCRalpha and TCRbeta libraries used 5'RACE with constant-segment primers and UMIs. MiXCR, run by TCRdb on the 5' RACE reads, gives a single entry per CDR3 protein. The sample contains some 280,000 distinct CDR3 sequences, about 17% of which appear only once. Germline CDR1 is SGHTA and CDR2 is FQGNSA. V gave up 5 bases and J gave up 0 bases, with 11 bases separating them. This CDR3 is built from 14 residues. This sample is drawn from a study of T-cell memory formation after mild COVID-19. The overall study: Largely, TCR clusters stayed within a single donor.

Study-wide results and limits: The finding that pre-infection memory included some responding clones suggested that cross-reactive memory joined. Shrinking CD4+ clones resided mostly in CM and EM, and CD8+ ones in EMRA.

Sequenced input: PBMCs or a T cell subset sorted from them (not recorded which). The chain recombines TRBV7-2 with TRBJ2-7; D is possibly TRBD1 (6 bases). The receptor was derived from a man between 18 and 29 years old who had mild COVID-19 (a few samples of this study predate the infection). Cell type and time point are not known. In DNA form, the CDR3 reads TGTGCCAGCAGCCATGGGGGCAGCTCCTACGAGCAGTACGTC. It is translated as CASSHGGSSYEQYV.